These 19 T cell receptor beta chains share one sample of origin, sequenced in a study of T cells after yellow fever vaccination. A single record per CDR3 protein comes from TCRdb applying MiXCR to the 5' RACE reads. The profile shows about 430,000 distinct CDR3 sequences, around 20% of them singletons. The source was PBMCs, collected before the yellow fever booster vaccination. These receptors were collected from a man aged 18 to 30 who received the YFV17D yellow fever vaccine.

This chain's CDR3 is CASSSDGGAGDEQFF. CDR3 DNA sequence: TGTGCCAGCAGTTCGGACGGGGGGGCGGGAGATGAGCAGTTCTTC. The chain is built from TRBV12-3 or TRBV12-4 and TRBJ2-1, with 8 bases matching TRBD2. The CDR3 runs 15 residues. Trimming at V came to 4 bases and at J to 8 bases, leaving 10 bases not matched to a gene.

This clonotype has at least ten counts. The chain combines TRBV6-1 with TRBJ2-7, with D perhaps being TRBD1 or TRBD2 (5 bases each). V was cut by 4 bases and J by 0 bases, with 16 bases left in between. The CDR3 is made up of 16 amino acids. Germline lookup yields CDR1 MNHNS and CDR2 SASEGT. The CDR3 DNA reads as TGTGCCAGCAGTGTCGGGACGGCGTTTTCCTCCTACGAGCAGTACGTC. Translated, it gives CASSVGTAFSSYEQYV.

V is TRBV5-1 and J is TRBJ2-5, with D possibly being TRBD1 (6 bases). V lost 2 bases to trimming and J lost 0 bases, with 11 bases between them. The germline gives CDR1 SGHRS, CDR2 YFSETQ. There are 15 residues in the CDR3. CDR3 DNA: TGCGCCAGCAGCTTCACAGGGCAGCACCAAGAGACCCAGTACTTC. This codes for CASSFTGQHQETQYF.

This clonotype showed up just a few times. The V call is TRBV27, the J call TRBJ1-3, with a weak D call TRBD1 (6 bases). There are 15 residues in the CDR3. Trimming stripped 4 bases from V and 4 bases from J, with 14 bases between. Germline V gives CDR1 MNHEY, CDR2 SMNVEV (reference sequence). CDR3 sequence: CASSSAGAEGNTIYF. CDR3 in DNA: TGTGCCAGCAGTTCTGCGGGGGCAGAAGGAAACACCATATATTTT.

The rearrangement uses TRBV7-8 and TRBJ2-7; a weak D match, TRBD2 (6 bases). The CDR3 has 13 residues. Germline CDR1 is SGHVS and CDR2 is FQNEAQ. V was pared by 8 bases and J by 6 bases, with 17 bases between. CDR3 sequence reads: CASAGPLTLEQYV. CDR3 bases: TGTGCCAGCGCGGGACCTCTTACCCTCGAGCAGTACGTC.

The table lists this clonotype with a few counts. The chain joins TRBV5-5 to TRBJ2-5; 8 nucleotides match TRBD1. Germline CDR1 SGHKS, CDR2 YYEKEE (reference sequence). The length of the CDR3 is 13 residues. J lost 4 bases, V lost 3 bases, and 2 bases had no gene match. The CDR3 region is CASSWQGAETQYF. CDR3 in DNA: TGTGCCAGCAGCTGGCAGGGGGCAGAGACCCAGTACTTC.

The gene calls are TRBV24-1 and TRBJ2-1; D is possibly TRBD2 (7 bases). The CDR3 loop spans 17 amino acids. CDR1 and CDR2 from the germline V gene are KGHDR and SFDVKD. V dropped 3 bases and J dropped 5 bases, with 19 bases sitting between them. The CDR3 protein is CATSDQPSGGPNNEQFF. The CDR3 nucleotides read TGTGCCACCAGTGATCAACCCTCGGGGGGCCCAAACAATGAGCAGTTCTTC.

This chain uses TRBV30 with TRBJ2-7; D is unclear. There are 11 residues in the CDR3. Trimming took 5 bases from V and 0 from J, leaving 5 bases between them. From germline, CDR1 is GTSNPN and CDR2 SVGIG (reference sequence). CDR3 region: CAWASSYEQYF. The DNA of the CDR3 is TGTGCCTGGGCGAGCTCCTACGAGCAGTACTTC. The variable domain in full, completed from reference TRBV30 and TRBJ2-7, reads SQTIHQWPATLVQPVGSPLSLECTVEGTSNPNLYWYRQAAGRGLQLLFYSVGIGQISSEVPQNLSASRPQDRQFILSSKKLLLSDSGFYLCAWASSYEQYFGPGTRLTVT.

The chain employs TRBV9 and TRBJ2-3; D is perhaps TRBD1 or TRBD2 (6 bases each). The CDR3 extends over 15 amino acids. The germline V and J ends were trimmed by 0 bases and 1 base, with 9 bases remaining between them. Germline V gives CDR1 SGDLS, CDR2 YYNGEE. The CDR3 loop reads CASSVGGAGTDTQYF. The CDR3 DNA follows: TGTGCCAGCAGCGTAGGGGGGGCTGGCACAGATACGCAGTATTTT. Looking up the rest from reference TRBV9 and TRBJ2-3 gives the full variable domain: DSGVTQTPKHLITATGQRVTLRCSPRSGDLSVYWYQQSLDQGLQFLIQYYNGEERAKGNILERFSAQQFPDLHSELNLSSLELGDSALYFCASSVGGAGTDTQYFGPGTRLTVL.

The chain uses TRBV5-6 and TRBJ2-5; D is perhaps TRBD1 (8 bases). The V gene's germline CDR1 is SGHDT and CDR2 YYEEEE. V lost 3 bases and J 4 bases, leaving 19 bases between the germline ends. CDR3 length: 16 amino acids. CDR3 sequence reads: CASSWGGTGRGETQYF. DNA of the CDR3: TGTGCCAGCAGCTGGGGGGGGACAGGACGGGGAGAGACCCAGTACTTC.

V and J are TRBV7-9 and TRBJ2-7; D is uncertain. Germline V gene lookup returns CDR1 SEHNR and CDR2 FQNEAQ (reference sequence). This CDR3 comprises 12 residues. With 3 bases removed from V and 3 bases from J, the gap between germline ends came to 6 bases. This CDR3 reads CASSLDDYEQYV. The CDR3 nucleotides are TGTGCCAGCAGCTTGGACGACTACGAGCAGTACGTC.

This clonotype appeared many times. The chain links TRBV5-1 to TRBJ2-7; possible D gene TRBD1, 6 bases. This CDR3 region has 14 residues. Germline values: CDR1 SGHRS, CDR2 YFSETQ. Trimming removed 0 bases from V and 5 bases from J, with 12 bases in between. The CDR3 here is CASSLGDTGNEQYF. CDR3 sequence (DNA): TGCGCCAGCAGCTTGGGGGACACAGGGAACGAGCAGTACTTC.

V and J are TRBV7-9 and TRBJ1-1; D is unresolved. V lost 4 bases to trimming and J lost 0 bases, with 12 bases between them. The CDR3 runs to 15 residues. The germline V gene has CDR1 SEHNR and CDR2 FQNEAQ (reference sequence). The chain's CDR3 is CASSYPSAVNTEAFF. In DNA, the CDR3 is TGTGCCAGCAGCTACCCCTCGGCGGTGAACACTGAAGCTTTCTTT.

There are many counts of this clonotype. The chain couples TRBV7-8 to TRBJ1-2; D may be TRBD1 (6 bases). The CDR3 covers 13 residues. V lost 5 bases and J lost 7, with 14 bases in between. CDR1 is SGHVS and CDR2 is FQNEAQ in the germline V gene. CDR3 in DNA: TGTGCCAGCAGCCCCGGGACAAATAGTGGCTACACCTTC. This codes for CASSPGTNSGYTF.

This clonotype was counted once. The chain couples TRBV4-2 to TRBJ1-5, with D perhaps matching TRBD1 (6 bases). Trimming removed 0 bases at V and 3 bases at J, with 15 bases between. The CDR3 is 17 residues long. Germline V gene lookup returns CDR1 LGHNA and CDR2 YNFKEQ. DNA of the CDR3: TGTGCCAGCAGCCAAGAGGGTCGGCAGGGGCTCAATCAGCCCCAGCATTTT. The encoded protein is CASSQEGRQGLNQPQHF.

The chain uses TRBV7-2 and TRBJ2-7; D is possibly TRBD1 or TRBD2 (6 bases each). V gave up 3 bases and J gave up 3 bases, with 12 bases separating them. Looked up from germline, CDR1 is SGHTA and CDR2 is FQGNSA. CDR3 length equals 14 residues. In nucleotides, the CDR3 is TGTGCCAGCAGCTTTGGTGGAGGGGGCTACGAGCAGTACGTC. Encoded protein: CASSFGGGGYEQYV.

This chain joins TRBV6-5 and TRBJ1-2; unclear D gene. The CDR3 has 15 residues. The ends were cut back, 5 bases at V and 5 bases at J, with 18 bases in the middle. Germline CDR1 and CDR2: MNHEY and SVGAGI. The chain's CDR3 is CASSRTTGLGYGYTF. Here the CDR3 DNA reads TGTGCCAGCAGTAGGACGACGGGCCTTGGGTATGGCTACACCTTC.

The chain uses TRBV6-1 and TRBJ2-2; 12 bases align to TRBD2. This CDR3 has 16 residues. The trim removed 6 bases at V and 8 bases at J, leaving 10 bases unmatched. The germline gives CDR1 MNHNS, CDR2 SASEGT. Written as DNA, the CDR3 is TGTGCCAGCAGCCGACCTAGCGGGGGGGCATATGGGGAGCTGTTTTTT. This sequence encodes CASSRPSGGAYGELFF.

This sequence joins TRBV7-6 and TRBJ2-1; perhaps TRBD2 as D (5 bases). The CDR3 contains 13 residues. Germline CDR1 SGHVS, CDR2 FNYEAQ. V lost 5 bases to trimming and J lost 13 bases, with 18 bases between them. CDR3 residues: CASSTSPGSDQFF. The DNA for the CDR3 is TGTGCCAGCAGCACCTCCCCGGGGAGTGATCAGTTCTTC.